One sample yielded the 15 T cell receptor beta chains listed below, sequenced in a study of identical twins. TCRdb processed the 5' RACE reads anew with MiXCR; each CDR3 protein has one entry. Counted here are roughly 500,000 distinct CDR3 sequences, about 20% occurring once; the ten biggest clones make up 0.91%. These data were also reused for a study on T cells expressing NK-cell markers.

Sequencing was performed on CD4+ T cells sorted from blood. All receptors come from a woman aged 18-35 years in good health.

The chain recombines TRBV29-1 with TRBJ2-2; no clear D gene. This CDR3 is 14 amino acids long. Trimming stripped 4 bases from V and 1 base from J, with 10 bases between. CDR1 and CDR2 (germline): SQVTM, ANQGSEA. This CDR3 is CSVGETLNTGELFF. The CDR3 DNA reads as TGCAGCGTTGGTGAGACCCTGAACACCGGGGAGCTGTTTTTT.

The chain uses TRBV7-9 and TRBJ1-2; the match to TRBD1 covers 9 bases. The CDR3 runs 13 residues. Trimming at V came to 5 bases and at J to 7 bases, leaving 5 bases not matched to a gene. CDR1 is SEHNR and CDR2 is FQNEAQ in the germline V gene (reference sequence). The CDR3 sequence: CASSQDRGGGYTF. CDR3 in DNA: TGTGCCAGCAGCCAGGACAGGGGAGGTGGCTACACCTTC.

The chain links TRBV6-1 to TRBJ2-7, with 9 bases fitting TRBD1. The CDR3 extends over 15 amino acids. V trimming: 10 bases; J trimming: 6 bases; junction bases outside the gene matches: 16. From germline, CDR1 is MNHNS and CDR2 SASEGT. The CDR3 bases are TGTGCCACTCCCACAACACGCGGGACAGGGCGCGAGCAGTACTTC. Translated, it gives CATPTTRGTGREQYF.

This clonotype was picked up a small number of times. The chain combines TRBV7-9 with TRBJ1-1; a weak D match, TRBD1 (5 bases). Trimming removed 5 bases from V and 4 bases from J, with 14 bases in between. Germline assignment: CDR1 SEHNR and CDR2 FQNEAQ (reference sequence). This CDR3 contains 14 residues. DNA of the CDR3: TGTGCCAGCAGCCTAAGCCAGGGTTTCACTGAAGCTTTCTTT. It translates to CASSLSQGFTEAFF.

The V gene is TRBV5-1, the J gene TRBJ1-1; D is uncertain. CDR1 and CDR2 (germline): SGHRS, YFSETQ. The CDR3 loop spans 14 amino acids. Trimming took 6 bases from V and 0 from J, leaving 12 bases between them. DNA of the CDR3: TGCGCCAGCAAAGGAGCGTACCTGAACACTGAAGCTTTCTTT. Translation: CASKGAYLNTEAFF.

CDR3 coding DNA: TGCAGTGCTAGTGCAGGGGCCTTAACTAGCACAGATACGCAGTATTTT. Its translation: CSASAGALTSTDTQYF. The chain combines TRBV20-1 with TRBJ2-3; TRBD1 might be the D (6 bases). The CDR3 extends over 16 amino acids. Germline CDR1 DFQATT, CDR2 SNEGSKA (reference sequence). With 3 bases removed from V and 0 bases from J, the gap between germline ends came to 16 bases.

This clonotype appeared a single time. The rearrangement uses TRBV6-2 or TRBV6-3 and TRBJ2-1; D not resolved. The V end lost 6 bases, the J end lost 0 bases, and 9 bases lay between the germline ends. The germline V gene encodes CDR1 MNHEY and CDR2 SVGEGT. The CDR3 has 14 residues. CDR3 nucleotide sequence: TGTGCCAGCAGAGGCGGTACCTCCTACAATGAGCAGTTCTTC. Amino acid sequence: CASRGGTSYNEQFF.

Points on this clonotype: At one boundary the junction diverges from the germline segment, which might be a read error. The chain carries TRBV4-3 and TRBJ2-7, with D unresolved. Germline V gives CDR1 LGHNA, CDR2 YSLEER. The CDR3 has 14 amino acids. CDR3 region: CASSQEVASNEQYF. In DNA, the CDR3 is TGCGCCAGCAGCCAAGAGGTGGCCTCCAACGAGCAGTACTTC.

The CDR3 here is CASSLGRWGGQNTEAFF. The CDR3 bases are TGTGCCAGCAGCTTAGGGCGCTGGGGGGGCCAGAACACTGAAGCTTTCTTT. This sequence joins TRBV7-2 and TRBJ1-1; D may be TRBD1 (6 bases). The germline gives CDR1 SGHTA, CDR2 FQGNSA. The CDR3 contains 17 residues. Deletions cut 1 base from V and 1 base from J, with 16 bases between.

This chain connects TRBV20-1 to TRBJ2-1, with unresolved D. CDR1 and CDR2 (germline): DFQATT, SNEGSKA (reference sequence). Deletions cut 0 bases from V and 10 bases from J, with 10 bases between. The CDR3 is 12 residues long. The CDR3 nucleotides read TGCAGTGCTAGAGAAGAATTACGAGAGCAGTTCTTC. Translation: CSAREELREQFF.

The rearrangement uses TRBV12-5 and TRBJ2-5; D possibly matches TRBD1 or TRBD2 (5 bases each). This CDR3 is built from 11 residues. CDR1 and CDR2 (germline): LGHNT, FRNRAP. Trimming pared 5 bases from V and 7 bases from J, leaving 8 bases between. The CDR3 here is CASGLGGTQYF. The CDR3 DNA is TGTGCTAGTGGTCTTGGGGGGACCCAGTACTTC.

This clonotype was seen a handful of times. The chain is built from TRBV7-2 and TRBJ1-1; TRBD1 might be the D (6 bases). V was clipped by 6 bases and J by 4 bases, with 15 bases between them. This CDR3 has 14 residues. Germline CDR1 is SGHTA and CDR2 is FQGNSA. The CDR3 sequence: CASRFGGGITEAFF. CDR3 bases: TGTGCCAGCAGATTTGGTGGGGGCATCACTGAAGCTTTCTTT.

CDR3 nucleotide sequence: TGTGCCAGCAGCCAAGCTAGCCTCTATGGCTACACCTTC. It codes for CASSQASLYGYTF. This chain connects TRBV3-1 to TRBJ1-2; D uncertain. The germline V gene encodes CDR1 LGHDT and CDR2 YNNKEL (reference sequence). This CDR3 spans 13 amino acids. The V end was cut by 1 base, the J end by 4 bases, with 7 bases between.

The chain employs TRBV6-2 or TRBV6-3 and TRBJ1-5, with D perhaps TRBD1 (5 bases). Trimming removed 0 bases from V and 5 bases from J, with 11 bases in between. This CDR3 is 15 amino acids long. Looked up from germline, CDR1 is MNHEY and CDR2 is SVGEGT. The CDR3 here is CASSYSSRVDQPQHF. CDR3 DNA: TGTGCCAGCAGTTACTCGAGCAGGGTCGATCAGCCCCAGCATTTT.

The genes are TRBV29-1 and TRBJ2-5; possibly TRBD2 for D (6 bases). The V gene lost 1 base and the J gene lost 7 bases, with 13 bases spanning the gap. The germline gives CDR1 SQVTM, CDR2 ANQGSEA. The CDR3 is 13 residues long. In DNA form, the CDR3 reads TGCAGCGTTGAAGTATTCGGGAGAGGGACCCAGTACTTC. Translation gives CSVEVFGRGTQYF.